This TCR beta chain comes out of a study of blood T cell repertoires in COVID-19 (dated by TCRdb to the early 2020s). Turning to the overall study: Samples covering the acute and convalescent phases of COVID-19 were provided by collaborators in the United States, Italy and Spain. The prospective study material was composed of cDNA or gDNA derived from T cells, B-cell-depleted T cells, or PBMCs. Where HLA class I and class II types were available, the types were taken from metadata supplied by the sample provider, not from assay-based typing. A de-identified subject ID, COVID-19 status, age in years and sex were almost always included in the sample metadata. Deeply sampled blood TCRbeta repertoires from subjects exposed to, actively infected with, or recovered from COVID-19 were included in the dataset. The repertoires were released in a freely available public database meant as a resource for research on the immune response to SARS-CoV-2. Samples came from the ongoing ImmuneRACE study (first 160 participants) plus 1,254 subjects from 6 global collaborators. What the study reported, not specific to this receptor: The amount of clinical and demographic metadata varied by source and participant and was provided uncurated.

A remark on this clone: It lacks a known antigen. Per-nucleotide qualities are absent, and no much larger clonotype sits a single base away.

TCRbeta CDR3 regions were amplified from genomic DNA by means of the immunoSEQ Assay, a bias-controlled multiplex PCR. Per the original workflow: Within the assay, amplification of reference gene primers was used to estimate how many nucleated cells each sample contained. To quantify the absolute abundance of each unique TCRbeta CDR3 rearrangement, sequence reads were collapsed and filtered. For each sample, productive Simpson clonality was calculated by taking the square root of Simpson's diversity index across productive rearrangements. TCRdb retrieved this table from immuneACCESS and kept in-frame rearrangements only. Not all clones are present; in checked studies, unresolved V genes account for under half, and no reason is known for the remainder. V and J calls and clone size are as listed in that table; D and trimming were resolved from the DNA. In all, the sample holds some 60,000 clones, and more than 75% of those were seen once. The ten most abundant clones make up 6.5% to 8.5% of the sample.

Collaborating institutions collected whole blood in K2EDTA tubes following their own protocols. For TCRbeta analysis, collaborators shipped samples in one of three forms: frozen whole blood, isolated PBMCs, or DNA extracted from either of those sample types. Reading the germline V gene (reference sequence) gives CDR1 LNHDA and CDR2 SQIVND. From the cysteine up to the phenylalanine, the CDR3 has a length of 13 residues. Left in the record is the CDR3 DNA by itself, 39 bases read in frame from the first base. A distance of 15 bases separates the germline ends of V and J, which lose 9 bases and 4 bases respectively.

The sequenced sample consisted of peripheral blood. This receptor was taken from a man in his fifties or sixties with acute or convalescent COVID-19. The V gene is TRBV19 and the J gene is TRBJ2-5, and perhaps TRBD1 as D gene, on 5 matching bases. In nucleotides, the sequence is TGTGCCAGCCCCCCACAGGTAAGAGAGACCCAGTACTTC. Translated, it gives CASPPQVRETQYF.